The 32 T cell receptor beta chains below come from one sample, sequenced in a study of graft-versus-host responses after intestinal transplantation. The protocol was immunoSEQ multiplex PCR, while the TCRdb copy is restricted to in-frame clones and leaves out a portion. Of under 50,000 clones listed, roughly 86% were seen once; the top ten hold roughly 6.6%. Sample: PBMCs, taken about 270 days after transplant. The receptors shown here come from a human patient who received an intestinal transplant, so some T cells may come from the graft donor.

This chain links TRBV5-1 with TRBJ2-1, with 8 bases identical to TRBD2. The CDR3 has 20 amino acids. The germline gives CDR1 SGHRS, CDR2 YFSETQ. J gave up 0 bases and V 2 bases, and 16 bases lay outside the gene matches. The CDR3 region has the DNA TGCGCCAGCAGCTTAGGCGTAGCGGGGAGAATACTGAGCTCCTACAATGAGCAGTTCTTC. Translated: CASSLGVAGRILSSYNEQFF.

The chain has TRBV6-5 and TRBJ2-1, with TRBD2 matching 9 bases. The CDR3 consists of 13 residues. The germline CDR1 and CDR2 sequences are MNHEY and SVGAGI. Unmatched junction bases numbered 12, after V lost 6 bases and J lost 15 bases. The CDR3 is CASRPPSSGEMFF. The CDR3 nucleotides read TGTGCCAGCAGGCCTCCCTCTAGCGGGGAAATGTTCTTC.

The rearrangement links TRBV9 to TRBJ1-2; D gene unclear. The CDR3 consists of 18 residues. Germline CDR1 reads SGDLS; CDR2 reads YYNGEE. The ends were cut back, 0 bases at V and 1 base at J, with 19 bases in the middle. As DNA, the CDR3 is TGTGCCAGCAGCGTAGGGATAGGACCGGTACCCGGTAACTATGGCTACACCTTC. Its translation: CASSVGIGPVPGNYGYTF.

The chain employs TRBV5-1 and TRBJ2-1; TRBD1 matches at 9 bases. The CDR3 is 17 residues long. Unmatched junction bases numbered 17, after V lost 4 bases and J lost 9 bases. Germline lookup yields CDR1 SGHRS and CDR2 YFSETQ. The CDR3 protein is CASSLFAGQGRDSEQFF. The CDR3 coding sequence is TGCGCCAGCAGCCTATTTGCGGGACAGGGTCGCGATAGTGAGCAGTTCTTC.

The chain joins TRBV14 to TRBJ2-1, with 10 bases identical to TRBD2. CDR3 length: 15 amino acids. The germline CDR1 and CDR2 sequences are SGHDN and FVKESK. With 1 base clipped from V and 4 bases from J, the junction kept 1 base outside the gene matches. The CDR3 sequence is CASSQGAGGYNEQFF. The CDR3 DNA is TGTGCCAGCAGCCAAGGAGCGGGGGGGTACAATGAGCAGTTCTTC.

The gene calls are TRBV6-1 and TRBJ2-4; D gene unclear. The ends were cut back, 3 bases at V and 1 base at J, with 10 bases in the middle. The CDR3 runs to 15 residues. Germline values: CDR1 MNHNS, CDR2 SASEGT. CDR3 nucleotides: TGTGCCAGCAGTGAGGCCCATGGGGCCAAAAACATTCAGTACTTC. Protein product: CASSEAHGAKNIQYF.

V usage is TRBV5-1 and J usage is TRBJ2-3, with D perhaps matching TRBD1 or TRBD2 (5 bases each). The CDR3 loop spans 13 amino acids. With 3 bases removed from V and 2 bases from J, the gap between germline ends came to 7 bases. CDR1 is SGHRS, CDR2 YFSETQ, per germline. For the CDR3, the DNA is TGCGCCAGCAGCTCCGGGGCCACAGATACGCAGTATTTT. This codes for CASSSGATDTQYF.

The V and J genes are TRBV9 and TRBJ2-7, with 11 positions matching TRBD2. The ends lost 4 bases at V and 4 bases at J; junction bases unmatched: 4. This CDR3 comprises 14 residues. The V gene's germline CDR1 is SGDLS and CDR2 YYNGEE. CDR3: CASSTGLAEYEQYF. The CDR3 bases are TGTGCCAGCAGCACGGGACTAGCGGAGTACGAGCAGTACTTC.

The rearrangement uses TRBV6-1 and TRBJ1-6; TRBD1 agrees at 8 bases. Germline values: CDR1 MNHNS, CDR2 SASEGT. V lost 10 bases and J lost 10; bases outside the gene matches: 6. The length of the CDR3 is 12 residues. CDR3 region: CATPGQGSPLHF. CDR3 nucleotides: TGTGCCACACCCGGACAGGGATCACCCCTCCACTTT.

A single count supports this clone. The genes are TRBV2 and TRBJ2-3; no reliable D call. This CDR3 contains 14 residues. V was cut by 3 bases and J by 5 bases, with 12 bases left in between. The germline V gene has CDR1 SNHLY and CDR2 FYNNEI. This CDR3 is CASSDGYLRDTQYF. The CDR3 bases are TGTGCCAGCAGTGATGGTTATCTTAGAGATACGCAGTATTTT.

The chain employs TRBV9 and TRBJ2-1, with a tentative D call TRBD2 (5 bases). Germline V CDR1 and CDR2: SGDLS, YYNGEE. CDR3 length equals 16 residues. V lost 1 base and J lost 1, with 12 bases in between. The CDR3 nucleotides are TGTGCCAGCAGCGTACGGGGAGCCGGGTCCTACAATGAGCAGTTCTTC. It specifies CASSVRGAGSYNEQFF.

This clone was detected only once. The chain combines TRBV6-6 with TRBJ1-6, with no clear D. In germline, CDR1 is MNHNY, CDR2 SVGAGI (reference sequence). The germline V and J ends were trimmed by 0 bases and 9 bases, with 9 bases remaining between them. The CDR3 loop spans 14 amino acids. CDR3 nucleotides: TGTGCCAGCAGTTACTCGGGTACGGGTTCACCCCTCCACTTT. Protein sequence: CASSYSGTGSPLHF.

This chain links TRBV7-9 with TRBJ1-2; TRBD1 aligns across 9 bases. Germline trimming cut 6 bases from V and 5 bases from J; bases unmatched to any gene: 10. Germline V gene sequence: CDR1 SEHNR, CDR2 FQNEAQ (reference sequence). CDR3 size: 15 residues. CDR3 residues: CASSSMDRGVYGYTF. The CDR3 coding sequence is TGTGCCAGCAGTTCCATGGACAGGGGCGTTTATGGCTACACCTTC.

This clone showed up just once. The chain joins TRBV6-6 to TRBJ1-1; the D gene is possibly TRBD1 (5 bases). The V gene's germline CDR1 is MNHNY and CDR2 SVGAGI (reference sequence). Trimming pared 5 bases from V and 7 bases from J, leaving 17 bases between. The CDR3 has 14 residues. CDR3 nucleotide sequence: TGTGCCAGCAGTCCCCTGAGGGACTGGAATGAAGCTTTCTTT. Protein product: CASSPLRDWNEAFF.

The rearrangement links TRBV9 to TRBJ1-2; no firm D call. Germline loops: CDR1 SGDLS, CDR2 YYNGEE. The CDR3 extends over 15 amino acids. V gave up 4 bases and J gave up 0 bases, with 13 bases separating them. CDR3 residues: CASSSGAQTNYGYTF. The CDR3 nucleotides are TGTGCCAGCAGCTCAGGCGCACAGACTAACTATGGCTACACCTTC.

The chain is built from TRBV2 and TRBJ2-2; D may be TRBD1 (5 bases). The CDR3 has 15 amino acids. The V end lost 2 bases, the J end lost 2 bases, and 9 bases lay between the germline ends. Germline V gene data show CDR1 as SNHLY and CDR2 as FYNNEI. The CDR3 here is CASSEQGSNTGELFF. The CDR3 DNA sequence: TGTGCCAGCAGTGAACAGGGAAGCAACACCGGGGAGCTGTTTTTT.

This clone was detected only once. The CDR3 region has the DNA TGTGCCGCCACAACCGGGACAGGGCCCCACGAGCAGTACTTC. Translation gives CAATTGTGPHEQYF. The chain couples TRBV6-1 to TRBJ2-7, with 9 bases fitting TRBD1. CDR1 is MNHNS, CDR2 SASEGT, per germline. V trimming: 11 bases; J trimming: 5 bases; junction bases outside the gene matches: 13. The length of the CDR3 is 14 residues.

This rearrangement joins TRBV27 to TRBJ1-5; D is ambiguous. The CDR3 totals 16 residues. The ends were cut back, 0 bases at V and 2 bases at J, with 11 bases in the middle. Germline V gene sequence: CDR1 MNHEY, CDR2 SMNVEV (reference sequence). The CDR3 coding sequence is TGTGCCAGCAGTTTATCTTGGCCAGTGGGCAATCAGCCCCAGCATTTT. Translation gives CASSLSWPVGNQPQHF.

The V and J genes are TRBV5-1 and TRBJ2-3; unclear D gene. V was cut by 2 bases and J by 4 bases, with 17 bases left in between. The CDR3 spans 16 residues. Germline V CDR1 and CDR2: SGHRS, YFSETQ. The CDR3 nucleotides read TGCGCCAGCAGCTTCGGCAGAACTATACCGGCAGATACGCAGTATTTT. It is translated as CASSFGRTIPADTQYF.

The chain joins TRBV19 to TRBJ1-3, with D tentatively TRBD1 (6 bases). The length of the CDR3 is 15 residues. In germline, CDR1 is LNHDA, CDR2 SQIVND (reference sequence). V lost 6 bases, J lost 0 bases, and 12 bases lay in between. The CDR3 sequence is CASSLGQYSGNTIYF. The CDR3 DNA reads TGTGCCAGTAGCTTAGGACAGTACTCTGGAAACACCATATATTTT.

Here the CDR3 DNA reads TGCGCCAGCAGCCAGAGGCAGCAGGAGAAAACTGAAGCTTTCTTT. Its translation: CASSQRQQEKTEAFF. The chain recombines TRBV5-1 with TRBJ1-1; D unresolved. Germline assignment: CDR1 SGHRS and CDR2 YFSETQ. V lost 4 bases, J lost 5 bases, and 18 bases lay in between. There are 15 residues in the CDR3.

The V and J genes are TRBV14 and TRBJ1-1; D gene uncertain. V was clipped by 0 bases and J by 1 base, with 9 bases between them. CDR1 SGHDN and CDR2 FVKESK come from the germline V gene. This CDR3 is 15 amino acids long. The CDR3 region is CASSQEFPGNTEAFF. Written as DNA, the CDR3 is TGTGCCAGCAGCCAAGAGTTTCCGGGGAACACTGAAGCTTTCTTT.

This chain joins TRBV27 and TRBJ2-1; D possibly matches TRBD1 or TRBD2 (5 bases each). The CDR3 has 13 residues. Germline CDR1 and CDR2: MNHEY and SMNVEV (reference sequence). V was clipped by 9 bases and J by 9 bases, with 18 bases between them. DNA of the CDR3: TGTGCCAGTTCCGGGACCCCTGATGGTGAGCAGTTCTTC. It translates to CASSGTPDGEQFF.

The chain is built from TRBV7-9 and TRBJ2-4; tentative D call: TRBD1 (5 bases). V was cut by 5 bases and J by 0 bases, with 11 bases left in between. CDR1 and CDR2 from the germline V gene are SEHNR and FQNEAQ (reference sequence). CDR3 length: 15 amino acids. CDR3 region: CASSLGHIAKNIQYF. The CDR3 nucleotides are TGTGCCAGCAGCCTCGGACATATAGCCAAAAACATTCAGTACTTC.

V and J are TRBV6-6 and TRBJ1-2; D might be TRBD1 (6 bases). Trimming pared 2 bases from V and 4 bases from J, leaving 8 bases between. CDR3 length equals 13 residues. Germline V gene lookup returns CDR1 MNHNY and CDR2 SVGAGI (reference sequence). As DNA, the CDR3 is TGTGCCAGCAGTTACGGGGGCGCCTATGGCTACACCTTC. Translating gives CASSYGGAYGYTF.

CDR3 region: CASSQLGVRYPSYLYNEQFF. CDR3 coding DNA: TGCGCCAGCAGCCAACTGGGGGTGAGGTATCCCAGTTACCTATACAATGAGCAGTTCTTC. V usage is TRBV4-1 and J usage is TRBJ2-1; D might be TRBD1 or TRBD2, each matching 5 bases. Trimming cost V 2 bases and J 4 bases, with 27 bases left between them. There are 20 residues in the CDR3. CDR1 is MGHRA and CDR2 is YSYEKL in the germline V gene.

The V call is TRBV25-1, the J call TRBJ1-6, with a possible D match to TRBD1 (6 bases). Looked up from germline, CDR1 is MGHDK and CDR2 is SYGVNS. Trimming cost V 5 bases and J 0 bases, with 17 bases left between them. The CDR3 spans 18 residues. This chain's CDR3 is CASSHGRDISSYNSPLHF. The CDR3 DNA follows: TGTGCCAGCAGTCACGGGAGGGACATAAGCTCCTATAATTCACCCCTCCACTTT.

The DNA for the CDR3 is TGCGCCAGCAGCCAGTACCAGTCTCAAGTTGATGGCTACACCTTC. This sequence encodes CASSQYQSQVDGYTF. The V gene is TRBV4-1, the J gene TRBJ1-2, with D hard to call. V lost 3 bases and J lost 6, with 17 bases in between. The germline gives CDR1 MGHRA, CDR2 YSYEKL. There are 15 residues in the CDR3.

This sequence joins TRBV5-5 and TRBJ2-5, with unresolved D. The V and J ends lost 4 bases and 5 bases respectively, with 9 bases between them. This CDR3 is 12 amino acids long. Looked up from germline, CDR1 is SGHKS and CDR2 is YYEKEE (reference sequence). The CDR3 sequence: CASSTTDETQYF. DNA for the CDR3: TGTGCCAGCAGCACAACAGACGAGACCCAGTACTTC.

The rearrangement joins TRBV14 to TRBJ2-3; D is unresolved. The CDR3 is 18 amino acids. Germline V gene lookup returns CDR1 SGHDN and CDR2 FVKESK. Deletions cut 0 bases from V and 2 bases from J, with 18 bases between. In DNA form, the CDR3 reads TGTGCCAGCAGCCAAGATTTTATGGCTACTGGCTTCACAGATACGCAGTATTTT. Protein: CASSQDFMATGFTDTQYF.

The J gene is TRBJ1-1, the V gene TRBV27; D remains unclear. V shed 0 bases and J shed 10 bases, with 0 bases lying between them. The CDR3 has 9 amino acids. Germline values: CDR1 MNHEY, CDR2 SMNVEV (reference sequence). In nucleotides, the CDR3 is TGTGCCAGCAGTTTATCAGCTTTCTTT. It is translated as CASSLSAFF.

This clone has a single count. The V gene is TRBV27, the J gene TRBJ2-1; D gene ambiguous. Germline V lookup: CDR1 MNHEY, CDR2 SMNVEV (reference sequence). The CDR3 totals 13 residues. V was cut by 3 bases and J by 5 bases, with 8 bases left in between. The CDR3 loop reads CASSFLADNEQFF. The DNA of the CDR3 is TGTGCCAGCAGTTTCCTGGCCGACAATGAGCAGTTCTTC.